This T cell receptor beta chain was captured in a study of T-cell reconstitution after alpha-beta-depleted transplantation in children. Germline V lookup: CDR1 PRHDT, CDR2 FYEKMQ (reference sequence). Trimming removed 0 bases from V and 5 bases from J, with 20 bases in between. This CDR3 is 18 amino acids long. General study findings and limits: T-cell numbers and diversity, one year after transplant, stemmed largely from T cells that were newly produced. Several hundred graft clones that had expanded were reportedly the source of alpha-beta T cells about two months after transplant.

Remarks on this clonotype: Its target is not known.

Preparation of the TCRbeta library used unique molecular identifiers. In TCRdb, the PCR reads were re-called with MiXCR into one record per CDR3 protein. The data contain 250,000 to 300,000 distinct CDR3 sequences, around 7.3% of them singletons. The specimen comprised peripheral blood, sampled 360 days after TCRalphabeta/CD19-depleted stem cell transplant. The receptor was isolated from a female patient under 10 years old who had a stem cell transplant for Fanconi anemia, so the T cells may come from the graft donor. The chain links TRBV13 to TRBJ2-1; D is unresolved. Written as DNA, the CDR3 is TGTGCCAGCAGCTTAGGCCTAACCAGCTCATATGGGGACAATGAGCAGTTCTTC. It is translated as CASSLGLTSSYGDNEQFF.